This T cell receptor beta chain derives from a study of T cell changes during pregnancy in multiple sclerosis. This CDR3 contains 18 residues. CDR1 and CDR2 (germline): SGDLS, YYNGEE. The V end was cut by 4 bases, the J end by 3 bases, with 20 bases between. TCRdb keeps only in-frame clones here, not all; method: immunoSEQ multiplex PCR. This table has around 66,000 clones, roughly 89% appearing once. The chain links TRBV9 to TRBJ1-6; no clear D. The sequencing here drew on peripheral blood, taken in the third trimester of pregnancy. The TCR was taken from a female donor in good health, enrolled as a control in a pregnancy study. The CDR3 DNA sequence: TGTGCCAGCAGCCCACTAGCCATGGGATGGGGCTATAATTCACCCCTCCACTTT. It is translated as CASSPLAMGWGYNSPLHF. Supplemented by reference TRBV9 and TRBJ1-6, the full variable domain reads DSGVTQTPKHLITATGQRVTLRCSPRSGDLSVYWYQQSLDQGLQFLIQYYNGEERAKGNILERFSAQQFPDLHSELNLSSLELGDSALYFCASSPLAMGWGYNSPLHFGNGTRLTVT.